The T cell receptor beta chain under discussion was sequenced for a study of blood T cell repertoires in COVID-19. Study-wide context: Researchers got acute and convalescent COVID-19 samples from the United States, Italy and Spain.

This clone was seen only once. The CDR3 has 15 amino acids. Germline V gene data show CDR1 as MRHNA and CDR2 as SNTAGT. V lost 6 bases and J lost 2, with 17 bases in between. Under the authors' procedure: By means of reference gene primer amplification, nucleated cell counts were estimated. The protocol was immunoSEQ multiplex PCR, while the TCRdb copy is restricted to in-frame clones and leaves out a portion. Clone size and the V and J calls come from that table; the DNA yielded D and trimming. The table lists 95,000 to 150,000 clones, 79% of them singletons. The sequencing input was peripheral blood. The clonotype originates from a man aged 35-49 years with active or convalescent COVID-19. This chain connects TRBV6-4 to TRBJ2-7; D is ambiguous. The CDR3 nucleotides read TGTGCCAGCAGCCCACTCCACCTATCCCCCTACGAGCAGTACTTC. Protein sequence: CASSPLHLSPYEQYF.